The clone carrying this TCR beta chain occurred a few times. From RNA transcripts, TCR beta CDR3 regions were amplified. Using the HTBI primer set, a first-round RT-PCR was run on the TCR CDR3. Each CDR3 protein is one row after TCRdb ran MiXCR on the multiplex PCR reads. The table shows about 640,000 distinct CDR3 sequences, with around 20% occurring only once. This entry belongs to a study of T cells in Graves' hyperthyroidism and ophthalmopathy. The CDR3 runs 11 residues. Per the germline V gene, CDR1 is SQVTM and CDR2 is ANQGSEA. The V gene lost 4 bases and the J gene lost 8 bases, with 11 bases spanning the gap.

The sequence was obtained from a man between 25 and 39 years old with Graves' ophthalmopathy. The chain has TRBV29-1 and TRBJ1-2, with D tentatively TRBD1 (5 bases). The sequencing sample was made of blood. The CDR3 coding sequence is TGCAGCGTTGCCGACAGACGCGGCTACACCTTC. This codes for CSVADRRGYTF.